The following is a TCR beta chain sequence with its context. Antigen specificity is unknown. This record belongs to a study of T cell repertoires in cytomegalovirus infection. Turning to the study itself: Recently identified HLA-C-restricted CMV epitopes were used, and well-studied HLA-B-restricted CMV epitopes were used as well. Based on public TCR beta signatures, there were indications of CMV infection and of a matching HLA type.

TCRdb passed the reads through MiXCR, listing each CDR3 protein once. The table lists roughly 180,000 distinct CDR3 sequences, about 20% of them singletons. This CDR3 has 14 residues. V lost 6 bases, J lost 5 bases, and 6 bases stayed unmatched. The germline V gene encodes CDR1 SGHTS and CDR2 YDEGEE. The V and J genes are TRBV5-8 and TRBJ2-5; 11 nucleotides agree with TRBD1. The source material was CD8+ T cells from cultured PBMCs, sampled from culture after CMV antigen stimulation. The sequence derives from a human donor in good health (CMV status not recorded). Some clones in this sample may be carry-over from other donors' samples. CDR3 in amino acids: CASIGTGGRETQYF. CDR3 sequence (DNA): TGTGCCAGCATAGGGACAGGGGGTCGGGAGACCCAGTACTTC.